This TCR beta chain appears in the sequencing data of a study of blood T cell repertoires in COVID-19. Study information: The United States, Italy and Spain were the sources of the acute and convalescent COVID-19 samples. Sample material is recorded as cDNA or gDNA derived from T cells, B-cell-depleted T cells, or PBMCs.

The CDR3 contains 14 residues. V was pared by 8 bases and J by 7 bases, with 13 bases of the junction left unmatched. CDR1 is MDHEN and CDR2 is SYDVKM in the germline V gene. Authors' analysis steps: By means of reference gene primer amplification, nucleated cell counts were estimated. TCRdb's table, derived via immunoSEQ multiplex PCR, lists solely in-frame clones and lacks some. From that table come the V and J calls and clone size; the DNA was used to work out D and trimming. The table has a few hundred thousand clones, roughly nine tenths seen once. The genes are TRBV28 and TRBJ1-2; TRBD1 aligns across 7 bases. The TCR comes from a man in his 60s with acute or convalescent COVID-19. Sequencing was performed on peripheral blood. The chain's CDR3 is CASGPGDSLPGYTF. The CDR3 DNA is TGTGCCAGCGGGCCCGGGGACAGCCTCCCTGGCTACACCTTC.